This TCR beta chain was sequenced for a study of T cells after yellow fever vaccination. The V and J ends lost 5 bases and 1 base respectively, with 14 bases between them. The CDR3 covers 15 residues. Looked up from germline, CDR1 is SGHTA and CDR2 is FQGNSA. TCRdb recomputed calls from the 5' RACE reads with MiXCR, one row per CDR3 protein. This table holds around 310,000 distinct CDR3 sequences, around 4.5% found once. The sequences come from PBMCs, collected 15 days after the yellow fever booster vaccination. The V gene is TRBV7-2, the J gene TRBJ1-1; perhaps TRBD1 as D (6 bases). The sequence was collected from a man aged 18 to 35 who received the YFV17D yellow fever vaccine. The CDR3 DNA sequence: TGTGCCAGCAGCCCGCCGGGGACAAGGAACACTGAAGCTTTCTTT. Protein sequence: CASSPPGTRNTEAFF.